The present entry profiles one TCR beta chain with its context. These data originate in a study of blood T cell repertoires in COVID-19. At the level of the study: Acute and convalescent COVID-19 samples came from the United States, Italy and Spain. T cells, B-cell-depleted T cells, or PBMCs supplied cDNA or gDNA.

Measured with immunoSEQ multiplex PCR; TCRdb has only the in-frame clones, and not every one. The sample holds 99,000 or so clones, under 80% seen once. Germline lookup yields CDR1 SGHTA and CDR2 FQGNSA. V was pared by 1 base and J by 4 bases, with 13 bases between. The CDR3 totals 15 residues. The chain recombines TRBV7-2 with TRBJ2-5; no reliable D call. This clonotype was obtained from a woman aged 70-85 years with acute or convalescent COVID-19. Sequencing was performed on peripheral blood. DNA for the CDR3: TGTGCCAGCAGCTTAGTTTTTCGAGCTGGAGAGACCCAGTACTTC. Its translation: CASSLVFRAGETQYF.